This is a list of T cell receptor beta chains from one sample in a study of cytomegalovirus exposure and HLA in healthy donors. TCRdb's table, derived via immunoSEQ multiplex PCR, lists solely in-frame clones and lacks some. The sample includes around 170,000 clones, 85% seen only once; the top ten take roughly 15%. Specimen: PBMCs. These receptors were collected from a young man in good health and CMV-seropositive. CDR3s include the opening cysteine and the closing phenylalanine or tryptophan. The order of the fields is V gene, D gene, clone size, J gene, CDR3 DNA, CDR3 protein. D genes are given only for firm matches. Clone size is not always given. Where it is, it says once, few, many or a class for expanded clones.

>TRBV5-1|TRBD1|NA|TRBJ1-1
TGCGCCAGCAGCTCTACCGGGACAGGAGTTAACACTGAAGCTTTCTTT
CASSSTGTGVNTEAFF
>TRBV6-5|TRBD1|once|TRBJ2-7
TGTGCCAGCAGTTCCGGGACAGGGAACTCCTACGAGCAGTACTTC
CASSSGTGNSYEQYF
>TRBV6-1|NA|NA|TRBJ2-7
TGTGCCAGCAGTTATGGGGGGACCTCCTACGAGCAGTACTTC
CASSYGGTSYEQYF
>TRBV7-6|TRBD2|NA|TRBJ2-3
TGTGCCAGCAGCTTAGAGACCGCGACTAGCGGAACAGATACGCAGTATTTT
CASSLETATSGTDTQYF
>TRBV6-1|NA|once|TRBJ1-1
TGTGCCAGCAGTGAGTCGCTCCGGGACATGACTGAAGCTTTCTTT
CASSESLRDMTEAFF
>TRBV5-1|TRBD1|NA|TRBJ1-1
TGCGCCAGCAGCTTCTCAGGGGGGAACGTAGGGAACACTGAAGCTTTCTTT
CASSFSGGNVGNTEAFF
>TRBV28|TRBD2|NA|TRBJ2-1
TGTGCCAGCAGCACCCCCTCAGCGGGGCGTTCCTCTGATGAGCAGTTCTTC
CASSTPSAGRSSDEQFF
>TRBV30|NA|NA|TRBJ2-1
TGTGCCTGGAGAGGGGGGGGCCAGGAGCAGTTCTTC
CAWRGGGQEQFF
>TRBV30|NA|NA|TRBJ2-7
TGTGCCTGGAGTGTACAGGGAGCCACCGAGCAGTACTTC
CAWSVQGATEQYF
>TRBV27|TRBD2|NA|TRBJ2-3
TGTGCCAGCAGTACGCATGCCTTGACTAGCGGGGGGGGTGGTGGCACAGATACGCAGTATTTT
CASSTHALTSGGGGGTDTQYF
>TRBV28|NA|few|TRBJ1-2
TGTGCCAGCAGCCTGGGGGGAAACCTTGAAGGCTACACCTTC
CASSLGGNLEGYTF
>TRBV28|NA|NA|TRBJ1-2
TGTGCCAGCACCATGTCGGGGGGCGGGTATGGCTACACCTTC
CASTMSGGGYGYTF
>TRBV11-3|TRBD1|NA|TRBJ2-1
TGTGCCAGCAGCGGCGACAGGGTCTCCTACAATGAGCAGTTCTTC
CASSGDRVSYNEQFF
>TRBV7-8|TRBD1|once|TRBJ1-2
TGTGCCAGCAGCCCTTATCCCCACGGGACAGGACAAGTCTATGGCTACACCTTC
CASSPYPHGTGQVYGYTF
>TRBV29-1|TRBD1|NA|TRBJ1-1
TGCAGCGTCCTCAAGGACAGGGGTAGAGCTTTCTTT
CSVLKDRGRAFF
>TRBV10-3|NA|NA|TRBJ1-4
TGTGCCATCAGTGAGTCGTATGCGGTTACTGGAAAACTGTTTTTT
CAISESYAVTGKLFF
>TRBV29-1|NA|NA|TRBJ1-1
TGCAGCGTTGATGCCGGGGGTGACACTGAAGCTTTCTTT
CSVDAGGDTEAFF
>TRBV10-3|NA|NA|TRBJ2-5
TGTGCCATCAGTTCAGATGGGGCCGGGACCCAGTACTTC
CAISSDGAGTQYF
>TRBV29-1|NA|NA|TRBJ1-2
TGCAGCGTGGGACTCGGGTATGGCTACACCTTC
CSVGLGYGYTF
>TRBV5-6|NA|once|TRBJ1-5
TGTGCCAGCAGCTGGTCTCAGGGTCAGCCCCAGCATTTT
CASSWSQGQPQHF
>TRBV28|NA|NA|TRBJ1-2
TGTGCCAGCAGCCCCGCGGGGAGGTACGATGGCTACACCTTC
CASSPAGRYDGYTF
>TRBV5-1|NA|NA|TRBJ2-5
TGCGCCAGCAGCTTGAAACCCCTGAAGCCGGAGACCCAGTACTTC
CASSLKPLKPETQYF
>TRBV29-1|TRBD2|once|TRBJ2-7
TGCAGCGTTGAGCGGACTAGCGGGGGCTACTCCTACGAGCAGTACTTC
CSVERTSGGYSYEQYF
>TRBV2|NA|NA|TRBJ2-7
TGTGCCAGTACAGGGGACGGGGGCTACGAGCAGTACTTC
CASTGDGGYEQYF
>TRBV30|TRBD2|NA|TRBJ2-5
TGTGCCTGGAGTCTAGCGGGAGCGGAGACCCAGTACTTC
CAWSLAGAETQYF
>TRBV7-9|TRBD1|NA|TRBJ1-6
TGTGCCAGCAGCTTAGGGCAGGGGGTGGCTAATTCACCCCTCCACTTT
CASSLGQGVANSPLHF
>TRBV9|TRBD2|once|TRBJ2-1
TGTGCCAGCAGCCTATTGGGGGAGGGTTACAATGAGCAGTTCTTC
CASSLLGEGYNEQFF
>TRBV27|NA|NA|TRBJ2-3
TGTGCCAGCAGTCCAGAGCGGCCCTCAGATACGCAGTATTTT
CASSPERPSDTQYF
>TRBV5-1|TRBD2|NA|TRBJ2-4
TGCGCCAGCAGCTTAACCGGGACTAGCGGGGCCGAAAACATTCAGTACTTC
CASSLTGTSGAENIQYF
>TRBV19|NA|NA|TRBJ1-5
TGTGCCAGTAGTATACGGGGTGAAGGAAATCAGCCCCAGCATTTT
CASSIRGEGNQPQHF
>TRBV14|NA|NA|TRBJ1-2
TGTGCCAGCAGCCACGACCTTTTTGGGGCCTATGGCTACACCTTC
CASSHDLFGAYGYTF
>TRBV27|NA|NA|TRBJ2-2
TGTGCCAGCAGCCCTAGGGGCGGAAACACCGGGGAGCTGTTTTTT
CASSPRGGNTGELFF
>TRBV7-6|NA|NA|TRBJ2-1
TGTGCCAGCAGCTTAGGCCTCAGGGGAGTCGCCTACAATGAGCAGTTCTTC
CASSLGLRGVAYNEQFF
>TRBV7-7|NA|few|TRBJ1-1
TGTGCCAGCAGCTTGTCTCTGAACACTGAAGCTTTCTTT
CASSLSLNTEAFF
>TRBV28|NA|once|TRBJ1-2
TGTGCCAGCAGTTTCCGGACAGCGAGTTATGGCTACACCTTC
CASSFRTASYGYTF
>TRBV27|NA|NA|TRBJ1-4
TGTGCCAGCAGCCCGAGGGAATGGGCTAATGAAAAACTGTTTTTT
CASSPREWANEKLFF
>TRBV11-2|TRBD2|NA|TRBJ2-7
TGTGCCAGCAGCTCCCTAGCGGGGATGACCTACGAGCAGTACTTC
CASSSLAGMTYEQYF
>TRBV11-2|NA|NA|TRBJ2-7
TGTGCCAGCAGGTCTACGACAGGTAGCTCCTACGAGCAGTACTTC
CASRSTTGSSYEQYF
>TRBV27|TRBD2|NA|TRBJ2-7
TGTGCCAGCAGTTTTAGTCTAGCGGGAGCCGAGCAGTACTTC
CASSFSLAGAEQYF
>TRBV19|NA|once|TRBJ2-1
TGTGCCAGTAGTATTTCCGGTTCCTACAATGAGCAGTTCTTC
CASSISGSYNEQFF
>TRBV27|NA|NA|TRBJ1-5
TGTGCCAGCAGTTTATCGGACAGTAATCAGCCCCAGCATTTT
CASSLSDSNQPQHF
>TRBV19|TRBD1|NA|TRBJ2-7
TGTGCCAGTAGTACCATTGAGACAGGGGGCTACGAGCAGTACTTC
CASSTIETGGYEQYF
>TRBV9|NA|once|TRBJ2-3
TGTGCCAGCAGCGACTCGAGCACAGATACGCAGTATTTT
CASSDSSTDTQYF
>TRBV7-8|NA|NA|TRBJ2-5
TGTGCCAGCAGCCACCCCCAGTTTGATGGCAGGGGTTCCGAGACCCAGTACTTC
CASSHPQFDGRGSETQYF